This TCR beta chain was recorded in a study of T cells in Graves' hyperthyroidism and ophthalmopathy. The source material, RNA transcripts, was used to amplify TCR beta CDR3 regions. The primer set for the first-round RT-PCR of the TCR CDR3 was HTBI. TCRdb passed the multiplex PCR reads through MiXCR, listing each CDR3 protein once. The sample has about 46,000 distinct CDR3 sequences; over 45% are singletons. This clonotype came up a few times. Unmatched junction bases numbered 6, after V lost 2 bases and J lost 5 bases. Germline V gene data show CDR1 as SGHNT and CDR2 as YYREEE (reference sequence). The CDR3 is made up of 16 amino acids.

The chain employs TRBV5-4 and TRBJ2-3; TRBD2 matches at 12 bases. What was sequenced was peripheral blood or thyroid tissue (not recorded which). The TCR sequence derives from a woman aged 45-65 years with Graves' hyperthyroidism. The chain's CDR3 is CASSFPTSGSRDTQYF. The CDR3 coding sequence is TGTGCCAGCAGCTTCCCGACTAGCGGGAGTAGAGATACGCAGTATTTT.